The present T cell receptor (beta chain) was sequenced within a study of blood T cell repertoires in COVID-19. Background on the study: Collection of acute and convalescent COVID-19 samples took place in the United States, Italy and Spain. PBMCs, B-cell-depleted T cells, or T cells were the source of the cDNA or gDNA that made up the material.

As processed by the authors: Amplified reference gene primers provided the basis for estimating nucleated cell counts. Sequencing was performed with immunoSEQ multiplex PCR; in TCRdb, only in-frame clones are kept and a portion is missing. The D gene and trimming were derived from the DNA, and the V and J assignments and clone size from that table. Of about 99,000 clones in the sample, around 87% were seen once. The CDR3 has 16 amino acids. The V segment lost 0 bases and the J segment 1 base; nucleotides outside the gene matches: 3. In germline, CDR1 is LNHDA, CDR2 SQIVND (reference sequence). This sequence originates from a man aged 45-60 years with acute or convalescent COVID-19. The sample consisted of peripheral blood. The chain links TRBV19 to TRBJ2-4; TRBD1 agrees at 7 bases. CDR3 region: CASSIDGRGAKNIQYF. CDR3 nucleotides: TGTGCCAGTAGTATAGATGGCAGGGGGGCCAAAAACATTCAGTACTTC.